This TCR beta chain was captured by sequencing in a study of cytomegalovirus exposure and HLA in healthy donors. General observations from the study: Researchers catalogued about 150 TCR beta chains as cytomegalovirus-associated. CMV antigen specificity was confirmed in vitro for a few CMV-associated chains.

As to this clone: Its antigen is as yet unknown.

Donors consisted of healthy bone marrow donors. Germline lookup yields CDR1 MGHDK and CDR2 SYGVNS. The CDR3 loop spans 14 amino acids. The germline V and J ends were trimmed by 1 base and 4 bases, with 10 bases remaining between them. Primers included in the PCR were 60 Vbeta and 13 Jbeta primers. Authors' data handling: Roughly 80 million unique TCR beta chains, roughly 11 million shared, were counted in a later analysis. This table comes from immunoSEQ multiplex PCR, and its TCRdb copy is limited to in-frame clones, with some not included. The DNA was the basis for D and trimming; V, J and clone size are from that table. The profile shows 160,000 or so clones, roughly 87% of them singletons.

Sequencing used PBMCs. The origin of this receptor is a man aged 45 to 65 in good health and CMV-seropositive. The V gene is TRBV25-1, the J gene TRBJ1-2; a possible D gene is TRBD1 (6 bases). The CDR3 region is CASSESGQSYGYTF. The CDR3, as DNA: TGTGCCAGCAGTGAATCCGGACAGTCCTATGGCTACACCTTC.